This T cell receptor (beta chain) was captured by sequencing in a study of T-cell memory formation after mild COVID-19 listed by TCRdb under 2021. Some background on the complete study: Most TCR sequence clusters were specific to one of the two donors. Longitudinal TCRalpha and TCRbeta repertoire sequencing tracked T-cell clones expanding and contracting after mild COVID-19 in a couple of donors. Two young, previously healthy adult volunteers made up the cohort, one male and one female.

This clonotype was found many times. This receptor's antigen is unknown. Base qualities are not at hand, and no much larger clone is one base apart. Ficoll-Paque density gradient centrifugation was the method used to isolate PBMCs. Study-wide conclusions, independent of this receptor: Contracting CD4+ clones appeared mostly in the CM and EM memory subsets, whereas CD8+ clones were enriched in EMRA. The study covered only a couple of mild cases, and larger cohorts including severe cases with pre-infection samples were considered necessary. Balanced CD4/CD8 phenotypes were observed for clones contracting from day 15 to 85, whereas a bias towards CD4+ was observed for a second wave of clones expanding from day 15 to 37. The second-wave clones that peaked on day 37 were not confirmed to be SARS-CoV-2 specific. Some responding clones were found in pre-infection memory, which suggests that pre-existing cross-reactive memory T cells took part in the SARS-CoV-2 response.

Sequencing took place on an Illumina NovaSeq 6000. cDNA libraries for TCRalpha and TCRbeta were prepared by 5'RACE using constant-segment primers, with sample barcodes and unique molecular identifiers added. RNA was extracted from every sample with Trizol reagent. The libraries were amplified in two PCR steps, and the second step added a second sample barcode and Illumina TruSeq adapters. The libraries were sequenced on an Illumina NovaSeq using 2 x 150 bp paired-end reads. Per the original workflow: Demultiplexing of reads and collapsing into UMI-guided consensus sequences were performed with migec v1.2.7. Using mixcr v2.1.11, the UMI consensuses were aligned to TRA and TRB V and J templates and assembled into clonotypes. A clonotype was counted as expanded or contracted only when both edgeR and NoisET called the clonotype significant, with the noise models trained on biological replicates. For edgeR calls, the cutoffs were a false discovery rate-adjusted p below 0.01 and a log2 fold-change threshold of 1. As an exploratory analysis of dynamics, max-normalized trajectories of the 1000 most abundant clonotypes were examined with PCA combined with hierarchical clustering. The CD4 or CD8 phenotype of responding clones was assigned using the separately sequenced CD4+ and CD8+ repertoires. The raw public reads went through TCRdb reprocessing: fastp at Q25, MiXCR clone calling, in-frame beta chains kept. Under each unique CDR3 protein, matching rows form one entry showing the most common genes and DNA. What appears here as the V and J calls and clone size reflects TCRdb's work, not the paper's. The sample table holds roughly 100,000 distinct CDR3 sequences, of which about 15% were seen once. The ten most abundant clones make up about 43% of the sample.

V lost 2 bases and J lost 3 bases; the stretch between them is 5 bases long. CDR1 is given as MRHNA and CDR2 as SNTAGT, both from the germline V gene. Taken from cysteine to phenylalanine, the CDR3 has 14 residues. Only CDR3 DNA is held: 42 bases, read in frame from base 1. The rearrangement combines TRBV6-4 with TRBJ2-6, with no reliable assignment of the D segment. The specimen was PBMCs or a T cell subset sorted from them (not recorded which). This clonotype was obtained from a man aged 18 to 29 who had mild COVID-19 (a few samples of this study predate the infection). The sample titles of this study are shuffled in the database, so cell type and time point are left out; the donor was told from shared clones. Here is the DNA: TGTGCCAGCAGTGACAGGGTTGGGGCCAACGTCCTGACTTTC. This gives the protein CASSDRVGANVLTF.